One sample yielded the 15 T cell receptor beta chains listed below, sequenced in a study of T cell responses to AZD1222 COVID-19 vaccine. Using immunoSEQ multiplex PCR, the repertoire was profiled, and TCRdb retains in-frame clones only, with some absent. The sample includes 140,000 or so clones, more than 80% of them seen just once. Sequencing used peripheral blood, obtained 28 days after the second dose of the MenACWY control vaccine. The receptor set was obtained from an adult who received the MenACWY meningococcal vaccine as a control.

This sequence joins TRBV28 and TRBJ2-3, with D possibly TRBD1 on 6 matching bases. CDR3 length: 16 amino acids. Germline-derived CDR1 and CDR2 are MDHEN and SYDVKM. V lost 3 bases and J 2 bases, leaving 15 bases between the germline ends. CDR3: CASSFSGGPLTDTQYF. The CDR3 coding sequence is TGTGCCAGCAGTTTTTCTGGGGGCCCCCTCACAGATACGCAGTATTTT.

This chain joins TRBV28 and TRBJ1-4; no definite D call. The germline V gene has CDR1 MDHEN and CDR2 SYDVKM. V dropped 3 bases and J dropped 7 bases, with 12 bases sitting between them. This CDR3 has 14 amino acids. The CDR3 region is CASSFLGIGEKLFF. The DNA of the CDR3 is TGTGCCAGCAGTTTTCTGGGCATCGGTGAAAAACTGTTTTTT.

This rearrangement joins TRBV7-3 to TRBJ2-1; D tentatively reads TRBD1 or TRBD2 (6 bases each). V shed 4 bases and J shed 8 bases, with 9 bases lying between them. This CDR3 has 12 residues. The germline V gene has CDR1 SGHTA and CDR2 FQGTGA. The CDR3 nucleotides are TGTGCCAGCAGCTCCGGGGGCGATGAGCAGTTCTTC. This codes for CASSSGGDEQFF.

V is TRBV6-2 or TRBV6-3 and J is TRBJ2-7, with 7 bases matching TRBD2. Trimming at V came to 6 bases and at J to 2 bases, leaving 13 bases not matched to a gene. Germline lookup yields CDR1 MNHEY and CDR2 SVGEGT. There are 16 residues in the CDR3. This chain's CDR3 is CASSPPGAGLTYEQYF. CDR3 DNA sequence: TGTGCCAGCAGCCCCCCTGGAGCGGGGTTGACCTACGAGCAGTACTTC.

This clone has just a few counts. This chain links TRBV5-6 with TRBJ1-4; TRBD1 matches 7 bases. Germline V gene lookup returns CDR1 SGHDT and CDR2 YYEEEE. J lost 5 bases, V lost 5 bases, and 6 bases had no gene match. This CDR3 region has 14 residues. The chain's CDR3 is CASSFQGENEKLFF. CDR3 DNA sequence: TGTGCCAGCAGTTTTCAGGGGGAGAATGAAAAACTGTTTTTT. Together with reference TRBV5-6 and TRBJ1-4, the CDR3 gives the full variable domain: DAGVTQSPTHLIKTRGQQVTLRCSPKSGHDTVSWYQQALGQGPQFIFQYYEEEERQRGNFPDRFSGHQFPNYSSELNVNALLLGDSALYLCASSFQGENEKLFFGSGTQLSVL.

The J gene is TRBJ1-1, the V gene TRBV28, with 8 bases identical to TRBD1. This CDR3 has 16 residues. Germline V lookup: CDR1 MDHEN, CDR2 SYDVKM. The V segment lost 7 bases and the J segment 0 bases; nucleotides outside the gene matches: 10. The CDR3 DNA reads as TGTGCCAGCACTTATTCCGGACAGGGTTTGAACACTGAAGCTTTCTTT. Translated: CASTYSGQGLNTEAFF.

The chain joins TRBV27 to TRBJ2-1, with D perhaps TRBD1 (6 bases). V was clipped by 1 base and J by 9 bases, with 7 bases between them. The CDR3 has 12 amino acids. CDR1 and CDR2 from the germline V gene are MNHEY and SMNVEV (reference sequence). Here the CDR3 reads CASSLLGGEQFF. In nucleotides, the CDR3 is TGTGCCAGCAGTTTATTAGGGGGTGAGCAGTTCTTC.

V is TRBV5-1 and J is TRBJ2-1, with 15 nucleotides matching TRBD2. CDR1 and CDR2 from the germline V gene are SGHRS and YFSETQ. This CDR3 comprises 17 residues. Losses at the gene ends were 0 bases for V and 4 bases for J; bases not matched to a gene: 2. CDR3 in amino acids: CASSLGGTSGGYNEQFF. Written as DNA, the CDR3 is TGCGCCAGCAGCTTGGGCGGGACTAGCGGGGGGTACAATGAGCAGTTCTTC.

This sequence joins TRBV5-1 and TRBJ2-5, with a tentative D call TRBD1 (5 bases). The CDR3 length is 14 residues. Germline CDR1 and CDR2: SGHRS and YFSETQ. Trimming took 5 bases from V and 1 from J, leaving 12 bases between them. The CDR3: CASSWTPIQETQYF. The CDR3 region has the DNA TGCGCCAGCAGTTGGACACCGATCCAAGAGACCCAGTACTTC.

This rearrangement joins TRBV6-1 to TRBJ2-5; D uncertain. Deletions cut 2 bases from V and 3 bases from J, with 16 bases between. The germline V gene encodes CDR1 MNHNS and CDR2 SASEGT. This CDR3 spans 16 amino acids. The CDR3 loop reads CASSEFRLGAEETQYF. CDR3 nucleotides: TGTGCCAGCAGTGAATTCCGGCTTGGTGCGGAAGAGACCCAGTACTTC.

V is TRBV10-3 and J is TRBJ1-2, with 9 bases fitting TRBD1. The V and J ends lost 0 bases and 9 bases, in that order; junction bases with no gene match: 2. The CDR3 loop spans 13 amino acids. Germline lookup yields CDR1 ENHRY and CDR2 SYGVKD. CDR3 coding DNA: TGTGCCATCAGTGAGTCGACAGGGGGTCGCTACACCTTC. This encodes CAISESTGGRYTF.

CDR3 bases: TGTGCCATCAGTGATTCTAAGGGGACAGGCGCTCTGGGCTACACCTTC. This sequence encodes CAISDSKGTGALGYTF. The V call is TRBV10-3, the J call TRBJ1-2; 8 bases map to TRBD1. Germline values: CDR1 ENHRY, CDR2 SYGVKD. CDR3 length equals 16 residues. The trim removed 3 bases at V and 8 bases at J, leaving 14 bases unmatched.

The chain links TRBV7-2 to TRBJ1-1; TRBD1 matches 8 bases. There are 13 residues in the CDR3. With V trimmed by 3 bases and J by 7 bases, 4 bases remained unmatched. Germline lookup yields CDR1 SGHTA and CDR2 FQGNSA. The CDR3 sequence is CASSFSGGSEAFF. CDR3 DNA sequence: TGTGCCAGCAGCTTTTCAGGGGGCAGTGAAGCTTTCTTT.

The chain has TRBV28 and TRBJ1-2; D perhaps matches TRBD1 (5 bases). This CDR3 region has 12 residues. V dropped 6 bases and J dropped 3 bases, with 8 bases sitting between them. Germline V CDR1 and CDR2: MDHEN, SYDVKM. CDR3 coding DNA: TGTGCCAGCAGCACAGGTCACTATGGCTACACCTTC. Its protein is CASSTGHYGYTF.

For the CDR3, the DNA is TGTGCCAGCAGCCAAGATGCAGCTCGGGCACCCTATGGCTACACCTTC. Its protein product is CASSQDAARAPYGYTF. The rearrangement joins TRBV3-1 (or the pseudogene TRBV3-2) to TRBJ1-2; D uncertain. The CDR3 is 16 amino acids. V was trimmed by 0 bases and J by 4 bases, leaving 15 bases between them. Germline V gene lookup returns CDR1 LGHDT and CDR2 YNNKEL (reference sequence).